This T cell receptor (beta chain) was recorded in a study of identical twins. MiXCR, applied by TCRdb to the 5' RACE reads, yields one record per CDR3 protein. Of about 290,000 distinct CDR3 sequences in the sample, around 9.7% were seen once. This clonotype was counted ten times or more. These data were likewise used in another study, on yellow fever vaccine responses in identical twins. That report adds: Reports say the vaccine T cell response in twins looked partly convergent and partly personalized.

The TCR originated in a woman aged 18 to 35 in good health. Sample: CD8+ T cells sorted from blood.

The CDR3 DNA sequence: TGCGCCAGCAGCACCTCCGGGACTATATTCACCGGGGAGCTGTTTTTT. Translation gives CASSTSGTIFTGELFF. The rearrangement joins TRBV5-1 to TRBJ2-2, with 7 positions matching TRBD2. The CDR3 contains 16 residues. J lost 4 bases, V lost 4 bases, and 10 bases had no gene match. The germline CDR1 and CDR2 sequences are SGHRS and YFSETQ. Using reference TRBV5-1 and TRBJ2-2 for the parts outside the CDR3, the full variable domain is KAGVTQTPRYLIKTRGQQVTLSCSPISGHRSVSWYQQTPGQGLQFLFEYFSETQRNKGNFPGRFSGRQFSNSRSEMNVSTLELGDSALYLCASSTSGTIFTGELFFGEGSRLTVL.